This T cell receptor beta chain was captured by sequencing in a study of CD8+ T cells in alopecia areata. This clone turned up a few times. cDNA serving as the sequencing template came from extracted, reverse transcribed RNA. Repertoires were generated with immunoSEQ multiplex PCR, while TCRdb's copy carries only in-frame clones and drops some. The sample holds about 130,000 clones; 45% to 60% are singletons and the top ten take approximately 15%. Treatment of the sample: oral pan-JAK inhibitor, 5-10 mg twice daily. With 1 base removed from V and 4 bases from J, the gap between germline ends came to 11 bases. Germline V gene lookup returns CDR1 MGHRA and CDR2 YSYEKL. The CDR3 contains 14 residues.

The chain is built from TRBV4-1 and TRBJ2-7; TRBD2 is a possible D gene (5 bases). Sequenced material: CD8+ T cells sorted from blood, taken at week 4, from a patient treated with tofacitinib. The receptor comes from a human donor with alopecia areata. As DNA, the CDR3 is TGCGCCAGCAGCCAAGTGGGAGAGTTTTACGAGCAGTACTTC. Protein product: CASSQVGEFYEQYF.